Listed below are T cell receptor beta chains from one sample, sequenced in a study of cytomegalovirus exposure and HLA in healthy donors. Assay used: immunoSEQ multiplex PCR; TCRdb lists only in-frame clones, some missing. The sample includes about 93,000 clones, over 60% of them seen just once. Sequenced material: PBMCs. The origin of the receptors is a boy aged 5-17 years in good health and CMV-seropositive. Each CDR3 is given with its conserved first and last residue. A D gene is named only where the DNA matches it firmly. A row's size may be missing; if present it is once, few, many or a size class.

V gene	clone size	D gene	J gene	CDR3 protein	CDR3 DNA
TRBV6-5	NA	NA	TRBJ1-1	CASSYSQGARTEAFF	TGTGCCAGCAGTTACTCTCAAGGGGCGCGAACTGAAGCTTTCTTT
TRBV18	few	TRBD1	TRBJ1-4	CASGQGEAEKLFF	TGTGCCAGCGGACAGGGCGAGGCTGAAAAACTGTTTTTT
TRBV9	NA	NA	TRBJ2-7	CASSVTFRGEQYF	TGTGCCAGCAGCGTTACCTTTCGGGGCGAGCAGTACTTC
TRBV30	once	NA	TRBJ1-4	CAWSGWGGRRAEKLFF	TGTGCCTGGAGTGGATGGGGGGGGAGGAGGGCTGAAAAACTGTTTTTT
TRBV4-2	NA	TRBD1	TRBJ1-6	CASSQDGIDRGSPLHF	TGTGCCAGCAGCCAAGATGGGATCGACAGGGGCTCACCCCTCCACTTT
TRBV7-9	NA	TRBD1	TRBJ1-1	CASSPQVDETGGMPEAFF	TGTGCCAGCAGCCCCCAAGTTGACGAGACAGGGGGCATGCCTGAAGCTTTCTTT
TRBV5-4	few	NA	TRBJ1-2	CASSLKGVGGYTF	TGTGCCAGCAGCTTGAAGGGGGTTGGGGGCTACACCTTC
TRBV12-5	NA	NA	TRBJ2-4	CASGLVPGEGNIQYF	TGTGCTAGTGGTTTGGTACCGGGGGAAGGGAACATTCAGTACTTC
TRBV5-6	few	TRBD1	TRBJ1-2	CASSFGTGGSNGYTF	TGTGCCAGCAGCTTCGGGACAGGGGGTTCGAATGGCTACACCTTC
TRBV7-2	NA	TRBD2	TRBJ2-7	CASSPGTSAGCEQYF	TGTGCCAGCAGCCCGGGGACTAGCGCGGGTTGCGAGCAGTACTTC
TRBV27	NA	NA	TRBJ2-2	CASRRTDTGEELFF	TGTGCCAGCAGGAGAACTGATACAGGCGAGGAGCTGTTTTTT
TRBV6-4	NA	NA	TRBJ1-1	CASSAGPNTEAFF	TGTGCCAGCAGCGCGGGCCCGAACACTGAAGCTTTCTTT
TRBV7-8	NA	TRBD1	TRBJ2-7	CASSLDRGLTYF	TGTGCCAGCAGCTTAGACAGGGGTCTTACGTACTTC
TRBV7-8	few	NA	TRBJ1-1	CASSEREGRANTEAFF	TGTGCCAGCAGCGAGAGGGAGGGCAGGGCGAACACTGAAGCTTTCTTT
TRBV7-9	NA	NA	TRBJ1-1	CASRLTPGYTEAFF	TGTGCCAGCAGGTTAACCCCAGGCTACACTGAAGCTTTCTTT
TRBV5-4	NA	TRBD2	TRBJ2-3	CASSLVLAGGTDTQYF	TGTGCCAGCAGCTTGGTCTTAGCGGGGGGAACAGATACGCAGTATTTT
TRBV9	NA	TRBD2	TRBJ2-2	CASSVLAGGDTGELFF	TGTGCCAGCAGCGTTCTCGCGGGGGGAGACACCGGGGAGCTGTTTTTT
TRBV5-1	NA	TRBD1	TRBJ2-2	CASSFRQGAGTGELFF	TGCGCCAGCAGCTTTAGACAGGGGGCTGGCACCGGGGAGCTGTTTTTT
TRBV2	few	TRBD1	TRBJ1-5	CASSEGQGKHF	TGTGCCAGCAGTGAGGGACAGGGTAAGCATTTT
TRBV6-5	many	NA	TRBJ2-7	CASSSSFYEQYF	TGTGCCAGCAGTTCCAGTTTCTACGAGCAGTACTTC
TRBV27	NA	TRBD1	TRBJ2-7	CASSPRPGQNPYEQYF	TGTGCCAGCAGCCCTCGTCCGGGACAGAATCCTTACGAGCAGTACTTC
TRBV19	NA	NA	TRBJ2-4	CASSLAKNIQYF	TGTGCCAGTAGTCTAGCCAAAAACATTCAGTACTTC
TRBV5-4	NA	NA	TRBJ1-1	CASSLEFGLTF	TGTGCCAGCAGCTTGGAGTTTGGGCTTACTTTT
TRBV10-3	NA	NA	TRBJ2-1	CAIGLSGSARDSNEQFF	TGTGCCATCGGCCTGAGTGGATCGGCCAGAGACTCAAATGAGCAGTTCTTC
TRBV29-1	NA	TRBD1	TRBJ2-7	CSVPGTGDTKSSYEQYF	TGCAGCGTCCCCGGGACAGGGGACACCAAATCTTCCTACGAGCAGTACTTC